This entry describes one TCR beta chain. In this sample, this clonotype turned up a few times. The clone's antigen remains unknown. No much larger clone exists at a distance of one base, and base qualities are not known. This sample was included in a study of tumor-infiltrating lymphocytes in primary liver carcinoma (dated by TCRdb to about 2017). Describing the broader study: Roughly five patients with histopathologically diagnosed primary liver carcinoma underwent surgical resection in China between 2015 and March 2016. For each liver tumor, the study sampled five regions along with adjacent normal tissue and blood, and applied TCRbeta repertoire sequencing, expression microarrays and whole-exome sequencing. A total of about 35 specimens from 5 patients, comprising approximately 25 tumor regions, 5 adjacent noncancerous liver tissues and 5 peripheral blood samples, were covered by TCRbeta repertoire sequencing. Hepatocellular carcinoma (four) or combined HCC and intrahepatic cholangiocarcinoma (one) was present in the five patients, who were three men and two women aged 30 to 69 years. Technical replicate repertoires showed high reproducibility, with mean shared-clone rates around 0.9 and correlation coefficients above 0.98. The five patients had tumors staged T1-T3 N0M0, with maximum diameters ranging from about 4.2 to 10 cm. Each sample produced about 3.5 to 7.13 million productive TCRbeta reads, and read depth showed no significant difference between tissue types.

A constant-region primer and ProtoScript II reverse transcriptase were used to reverse-transcribe TCRbeta-specific cDNA from roughly 0.55 ug total RNA. Construction of the TCRbeta libraries relied on three nested rounds of multiplex PCR, following a slightly modified ARM-PCR procedure. Multiplex TRBV1-TRBV30 forward primers and a Cbeta reverse primer were used in the first two PCR rounds, each of which was run for 10 to 11 cycles. Sample barcodes and Illumina adapters were added in a final 25-cycle PCR with Deep VentR polymerase. Before sequencing, amplicons of 200-500 bp were gel-purified using a QIAquick gel extraction kit. TCRbeta amplicons were sequenced on an Illumina HiSeq 2500 with 250-bp paired-end reads. Per the source publication's procedure: Trimmomatic v0.33 was used to quality-trim the reads, and FLASH v1.2.11 was used to merge paired reads so that full CDR3 sequences could be recovered. V, D and J germline segments were assigned to the rearranged TCRbeta sequences using MiGEC v1.2.1b. Clonotype statistics and Shannon-Wiener diversity indices were computed with VDJtools v1.0.0. Except for diversity analysis, only the 250 most abundant clonotypes of each sample were used in subsequent analyses to reduce sampling bias. In-frame beta chains were kept once TCRdb had trimmed the public reads at Q25 with fastp and called clones with MiXCR. All rows with the same CDR3 protein become a single entry with the most common DNA and genes. V and J calls and clone size were set by TCRdb, not the authors. The sample records fewer than 350,000 distinct CDR3 sequences, 60% to 80% of which are singletons. The ten top clones hold roughly 9% of the sample.

Blood RNA was extracted from unsorted whole blood using TRIzol reagent, and germline DNA was obtained with the DNeasy Blood & Tissue kit. At the time of sampling, the patients had chronic HBV infection and had not received any treatment. Before surgery, 3 to 5 milliliters of peripheral blood were drawn into K2EDTA tubes. Here is what the overall study found, with its caveats: With just 4 to 6 patients in the study, the authors point out that the findings should be validated in a larger study. Because the samples were bulk and unsorted, CD4+ and CD8+ T cell repertoires could not be compared. Only the TCR beta chain was sequenced, which likely underestimates true repertoire diversity because unpaired alpha chains were not captured. The top 250 clones accounted for a significantly greater share of the repertoire in tumors than in blood (p = 0.039). Repertoire overlap was higher between tumor regions (mean around 35%) than tumor-adjacent (around 17%) or tumor-blood (roughly 14%) pairs, consistent with antigen-driven expansion.

Including cysteine and phenylalanine, the CDR3 has 13 amino acids. Only CDR3 DNA is held: 39 bases, read in frame from base 1. CDR1 and CDR2 are read off the germline V gene as MDHEN and SYDVKM. V gives up 4 bases and J gives up 2 bases, and the segment between their germline ends measures 9 bases. Sequenced input: peripheral blood. The sequence joins TRBV28 to TRBJ2-7; the D gene is possibly TRBD1 or TRBD2, with 5 bases matching each. The source is a man in his forties or fifties with primary liver carcinoma and hepatitis B virus infection. The DNA sequence is given as TGTGCCAGCAGTTCCGGGACCCCCTACGAGCAGTACTTC. It codes for CASSSGTPYEQYF.